The 22 T cell receptor beta chains listed next were all sequenced from one sample in a study of response to subunit inactivated influenza vaccine. Via MiXCR, TCRdb re-called the RT-PCR reads, giving one row per CDR3 protein. This table holds some 300,000 distinct CDR3 sequences, approximately 21% found once. The source material was PBMCs from blood, sampled about 19 months after vaccination. These receptor sequences come from a man between 50 and 75 years old who received an inactivated influenza vaccine.

About this clonotype itself: This CDR3 is missing its conserved last phenylalanine or tryptophan, likely due to a read error. The CDR3 protein is CAVRSTGELFS. The CDR3 region has the DNA TGTGCCGTGCGCAGCACCGGGGAGCTGTTTTCT. This chain connects TRBV10-3 to TRBJ2-2; D is undetermined. V was trimmed by 11 bases and J by 4 bases, leaving 8 bases between them. Germline V lookup: CDR1 ENHRY, CDR2 SYGVKD. The CDR3 covers 11 residues.

This clonotype was found a few times. The chain recombines TRBV11-2 with TRBJ1-2; the D gene is possibly TRBD1 (5 bases). Trimming removed 2 bases from V and 7 bases from J, with 17 bases in between. There are 15 residues in the CDR3. Per the germline V gene, CDR1 is SGHAT and CDR2 is FQNNGV. The CDR3 spells CASSLWGSLLGGYTF. In nucleotides, the CDR3 is TGTGCCAGCAGCTTATGGGGCAGCCTCTTGGGTGGCTACACCTTC.

This clonotype came up a few times. V is TRBV4-1 and J is TRBJ1-5; no reliable D call. Germline V gene data show CDR1 as MGHRA and CDR2 as YSYEKL. V lost 2 bases and J lost 7, with 12 bases in between. This CDR3 comprises 14 residues. The CDR3 reads CASSQIQQGQPQHF. The CDR3, as DNA: TGCGCCAGCAGCCAAATACAACAAGGGCAGCCCCAGCATTTT.

The chain combines TRBV6-5 with TRBJ2-5; perhaps D is TRBD1 or TRBD2 (7 bases each). The CDR3 runs 15 residues. The ends were cut back, 0 bases at V and 5 bases at J, with 13 bases in the middle. Germline-derived CDR1 and CDR2 are MNHEY and SVGAGI. The DNA of the CDR3 is TGTGCCAGCAGTTACTCGAGACAGGGAGGGGAGACCCAGTACTTC. Amino acid sequence: CASSYSRQGGETQYF.

CDR3 in amino acids: CSARPGAENEKLFF. The CDR3 bases are TGCAGTGCTAGGCCCGGGGCCGAAAATGAAAAACTGTTTTTT. The chain combines TRBV20-1 with TRBJ1-4; possibly TRBD1 for D (5 bases). Germline lookup yields CDR1 DFQATT and CDR2 SNEGSKA (reference sequence). There are 14 residues in the CDR3. V was pared by 3 bases and J by 5 bases, with 13 bases between.

The chain uses TRBV7-2 and TRBJ1-1; no clear D gene. CDR1 is SGHTA, CDR2 FQGNSA, per germline. CDR3 length: 14 amino acids. V lost 0 bases and J lost 1, with 6 bases in between. This CDR3 is CASSLAVWNTEAFF. CDR3 bases: TGTGCCAGCAGCTTAGCGGTATGGAACACTGAAGCTTTCTTT.

This clonotype was seen a few times. The chain uses TRBV4-1 and TRBJ1-2, with 8 bases matching TRBD1. The length of the CDR3 is 16 residues. J lost 8 bases, V lost 4 bases, and 15 bases had no gene match. Germline-derived CDR1 and CDR2 are MGHRA and YSYEKL. The CDR3 region is CASSLEAHRGFRGYTF. CDR3 bases: TGCGCCAGCAGCCTCGAGGCCCACAGGGGGTTTAGGGGCTACACCTTC.

This clonotype was counted between two and nine times. The rearrangement joins TRBV5-5 to TRBJ1-1, with D perhaps matching TRBD1 (6 bases). Trimming took 1 base from V and 1 from J, leaving 11 bases between them. The germline V gene encodes CDR1 SGHKS and CDR2 YYEKEE (reference sequence). The length of the CDR3 is 15 residues. The CDR3: CASSLPGQKNTEAFF. The DNA of the CDR3 is TGTGCCAGCAGCTTGCCCGGACAGAAGAACACTGAAGCTTTCTTT.

The chain employs TRBV20-1 and TRBJ1-5; maybe TRBD1 (6 bases). The germline V and J ends were trimmed by 3 bases and 1 base, with 16 bases remaining between them. From germline, CDR1 is DFQATT and CDR2 SNEGSKA (reference sequence). This CDR3 has 16 residues. The DNA for the CDR3 is TGCAGTGCTAGCCTGGGACACTACTGGAGCAATCAGCCCCAGCATTTT. Translated: CSASLGHYWSNQPQHF.

The chain is built from TRBV20-1 and TRBJ2-7, with a tentative D call TRBD1 (5 bases). The CDR3 covers 13 residues. CDR1 DFQATT and CDR2 SNEGSKA come from the germline V gene (reference sequence). Between the trimmed V and J ends, which lost 5 bases and 3 bases, there was a span of 14 bases. CDR3: CSAGHMRSYEQYF. Written as DNA, the CDR3 is TGCAGTGCTGGACACATGAGAAGCTACGAGCAGTACTTC.

J is TRBJ1-2 and V is TRBV2; D perhaps matches TRBD1 (6 bases). The CDR3 length is 16 residues. Germline V lookup: CDR1 SNHLY, CDR2 FYNNEI. The V end lost 8 bases, the J end lost 4 bases, and 23 bases lay between the germline ends. This CDR3 reads CASFGGQGALLYGYTF. The CDR3 region has the DNA TGTGCCAGCTTCGGGGGGCAGGGAGCTCTCCTCTATGGCTACACCTTC.

The CDR3: CASSLVSSRGYTF. The DNA for the CDR3 is TGTGCCAGCAGTTTAGTTAGCTCGAGGGGCTACACCTTC. The rearrangement joins TRBV12-3 or TRBV12-4 to TRBJ1-2; D not certain. The CDR3 has 13 amino acids. Trimming pared 1 base from V and 8 bases from J, leaving 11 bases between.

The chain carries TRBV6-1 and TRBJ2-3; TRBD2 is a possible D gene (6 bases). Germline V gene lookup returns CDR1 MNHNS and CDR2 SASEGT. The ends were cut back, 6 bases at V and 4 bases at J, with 17 bases in the middle. The CDR3 runs 15 residues. CDR3 DNA sequence: TGTGCCAGCAGAAGGGACTTCCAAGGCCCAGATACGCAGTATTTT. It specifies CASRRDFQGPDTQYF.

Only a few counts were recorded for this clonotype. The rearrangement joins TRBV9 to TRBJ2-1, with 9 bases matching TRBD2. Trimming removed 2 bases from V and 6 bases from J; junction bases left unmatched: 12. The CDR3 spans 17 residues. Germline V CDR1 and CDR2: SGDLS, YYNGEE. CDR3 in DNA: TGTGCCAGCAGCGTGGGAATTAGCGGGAGTGCCGGCAATGAGCAGTTCTTC. It is translated as CASSVGISGSAGNEQFF. Combining the CDR3 with reference TRBV9 and TRBJ2-1 gives the whole variable domain DSGVTQTPKHLITATGQRVTLRCSPRSGDLSVYWYQQSLDQGLQFLIQYYNGEERAKGNILERFSAQQFPDLHSELNLSSLELGDSALYFCASSVGISGSAGNEQFFGPGTRLTVL.

This chain joins TRBV29-1 and TRBJ2-7; D is perhaps TRBD1 (6 bases). CDR1 SQVTM and CDR2 ANQGSEA come from the germline V gene. The CDR3 sequence is 13 residues long. The V end lost 5 bases, the J end lost 3 bases, and 14 bases lay between the germline ends. DNA of the CDR3: TGCAGCGTTCAACAAGGGACATTCTACGAGCAGTACTTC. It yields the protein CSVQQGTFYEQYF.

This clonotype was counted at least ten times. The CDR3 reads CAISDPLQSNYGYTF. As DNA, the CDR3 is TGTGCCATCAGTGATCCCTTACAGTCTAACTATGGCTACACCTTC. The chain couples TRBV10-3 to TRBJ1-2, with unresolved D. The germline V gene encodes CDR1 ENHRY and CDR2 SYGVKD. This CDR3 has 15 residues. Trimming cost V 3 bases and J 0 bases, with 11 bases left between them.

About this clonotype itself: Relative to the germline gene, one junction end is altered; a read error may explain this. The chain uses TRBV20-1 and TRBJ2-5; the D gene is possibly TRBD1 (5 bases). The CDR3 contains 13 residues. Germline loops: CDR1 DFQATT, CDR2 SNEGSKA (reference sequence). The CDR3, as DNA: TGCAGTGCAGGGGCTTGGAGAGGAGAGCCCCAGTACTTC. Encoded protein: CSAGAWRGEPQYF.

This rearrangement joins TRBV7-2 to TRBJ2-7; weak D call: TRBD1 (5 bases). V was clipped by 5 bases and J by 2 bases, with 19 bases between them. This CDR3 region has 16 residues. Germline CDR1 and CDR2: SGHTA and FQGNSA. The CDR3 reads CASSPRGGLSTYEQYF. The CDR3 bases are TGTGCCAGCAGCCCAAGGGGCGGTTTATCTACCTACGAGCAGTACTTC.

The V call is TRBV27, the J call TRBJ1-6; D is ambiguous. The CDR3 length is 13 residues. Germline lookup yields CDR1 MNHEY and CDR2 SMNVEV (reference sequence). V lost 6 bases, J lost 4 bases, and 7 bases lay in between. The CDR3 bases are TGTGCCAGCAGCGACCAGTATAATTCACCCCTCCACTTT. Encoded protein: CASSDQYNSPLHF.

The chain is built from TRBV5-5 and TRBJ2-7; 12 bases map to TRBD1. CDR1 is SGHKS and CDR2 is YYEKEE in the germline V gene (reference sequence). CDR3 size: 15 residues. J lost 3 bases, V lost 3 bases, and 4 bases had no gene match. CDR3 sequence (DNA): TGTGCCAGCAGCTGGGGACAGGGGGCTATCTACGAGCAGTACTTC. It codes for CASSWGQGAIYEQYF. Using reference TRBV5-5 and TRBJ2-7 for the parts outside the CDR3, the full variable domain is DAGVTQSPTHLIKTRGQQVTLRCSPISGHKSVSWYQQVLGQGPQFIFQYYEKEERGRGNFPDRFSARQFPNYSSELNVNALLLGDSALYLCASSWGQGAIYEQYFGPGTRLTVT.

The chain combines TRBV7-2 with TRBJ2-4, with D possibly matching TRBD2 (5 bases). Germline V gene lookup returns CDR1 SGHTA and CDR2 FQGNSA. This CDR3 contains 17 residues. V gave up 0 bases and J gave up 1 base, with 13 bases separating them. CDR3 in amino acids: CASSLATLTGAKNIQYF. In DNA form, the CDR3 reads TGTGCCAGCAGCTTAGCGACCTTAACGGGGGCCAAAAACATTCAGTACTTC.

This clonotype was counted only a few times. This chain uses TRBV10-3 with TRBJ2-2; 9 bases align to TRBD2. Trimming took 0 bases from V and 6 from J; bases not matched to a gene: 2. There are 15 residues in the CDR3. Germline loops: CDR1 ENHRY, CDR2 SYGVKD. The DNA of the CDR3 is TGTGCCATCAGTGAGTCTGGGACTAGCTCCGGGGAGCTGTTTTTT. This gives the protein CAISESGTSSGELFF.